This passage covers 3 T cell receptor beta chains from one sample sequenced in a study of radiotherapy plus CTLA-4 blockade in lung cancer. Assay used: immunoSEQ multiplex PCR; TCRdb lists only in-frame clones, some missing. The table shows 100,000 or so clones, with roughly 80% occurring only once. The sample here was peripheral blood, taken from a patient treated with radiotherapy plus ipilimumab. The receptors originated from a human donor with non-small cell lung cancer that progressed on radiotherapy plus ipilimumab.

The chain couples TRBV19 to TRBJ2-3; D may be TRBD2 (6 bases). The germline V gene has CDR1 LNHDA and CDR2 SQIVND (reference sequence). The germline V and J ends were trimmed by 6 bases and 1 base, with 11 bases remaining between them. The CDR3 runs to 14 residues. The CDR3 region is CASSSQRGTDTQYF. CDR3 DNA sequence: TGTGCCAGTAGCAGTCAGCGGGGCACAGATACGCAGTATTTT.

This clone was picked up one time. The chain joins TRBV28 to TRBJ1-2; D possibly corresponds to TRBD1 (5 bases). V was trimmed by 3 bases and J by 6 bases, leaving 8 bases between them. The CDR3 extends over 12 amino acids. Looked up from germline, CDR1 is MDHEN and CDR2 is SYDVKM. The CDR3 sequence is CASSLQGHGYTF. CDR3 bases: TGTGCCAGCAGTTTGCAGGGACATGGCTACACCTTC.

This rearrangement joins TRBV15 to TRBJ1-1; D call uncertain. Trimming cost V 0 bases and J 0 bases, with 8 bases left between them. Per germline, CDR1 LNHNV and CDR2 YYDKDF (reference sequence). This CDR3 has 15 residues. Here the CDR3 reads CATSRDIQLNTEAFF. CDR3 DNA sequence: TGTGCCACCAGCAGAGATATACAACTGAACACTGAAGCTTTCTTT.